The 23 T cell receptor beta chains reported below all come from one sample, sequenced in a study of blood T cell repertoires in COVID-19. Sequencing used immunoSEQ multiplex PCR; TCRdb keeps in-frame clones, though not all of them. The sample contains about 150,000 clones, about 89% of which appear only once. Sequenced input: peripheral blood. All receptors derive from a man of 80 years or more with acute or convalescent COVID-19.

V usage is TRBV19 and J usage is TRBJ1-5; 8 bases agree with TRBD1. CDR3 length: 15 residues. CDR1 is LNHDA, CDR2 SQIVND, per germline (reference sequence). V lost 5 bases to trimming and J lost 4 bases; unmatched junction nucleotides: 7. CDR3 region: CASSFWDRPNQPQHF. The CDR3 DNA is TGTGCCAGTAGTTTTTGGGACAGGCCGAATCAGCCCCAGCATTTT.

This sequence joins TRBV5-1 and TRBJ1-6; possibly TRBD1 for D (6 bases). Deletions cut 4 bases from V and 6 bases from J, with 14 bases between. The CDR3 consists of 15 residues. Germline V gene data show CDR1 as SGHRS and CDR2 as YFSETQ. The CDR3, as DNA: TGCGCCAGCAGCCCTCAGGGGCAGGGTAATTCACCCCTCCACTTT. Translation: CASSPQGQGNSPLHF.

CDR3 nucleotides: TGTGCCACCAGTGATGGGACTCTCTTCAAGCAGTACTTC. This gives the protein CATSDGTLFKQYF. The chain couples TRBV24-1 to TRBJ2-7; D is perhaps TRBD2 (6 bases). Between the trimmed V and J ends, which lost 3 bases and 8 bases, there was a span of 13 bases. The germline CDR1 and CDR2 sequences are KGHDR and SFDVKD. The CDR3 covers 13 residues.

The rearrangement uses TRBV7-2 and TRBJ2-5; TRBD1 is a possible D gene (6 bases). V was shortened by 2 bases and J by 9 bases, with 16 bases between the two germline ends. Germline-derived CDR1 and CDR2 are SGHTA and FQGNSA. This CDR3 is 14 amino acids long. CDR3 in amino acids: CASSLSPGVRAQYF. The CDR3 DNA follows: TGTGCCAGCAGCTTATCCCCAGGGGTCAGGGCCCAGTACTTC.

V gene TRBV24-1 combines with J gene TRBJ2-7; 7 positions match TRBD2. Germline V lookup: CDR1 KGHDR, CDR2 SFDVKD. The CDR3 has 10 amino acids. The ends lost 9 bases at V and 6 bases at J; junction bases unmatched: 1. The CDR3 protein is CATGGGEQYF. Here the CDR3 DNA reads TGTGCCACCGGCGGGGGCGAGCAGTACTTC.

The chain employs TRBV19 and TRBJ2-3; TRBD2 matches at 8 bases. Germline V gives CDR1 LNHDA, CDR2 SQIVND (reference sequence). Trimming at V came to 5 bases and at J to 3 bases, leaving 7 bases not matched to a gene. This CDR3 region has 15 residues. CDR3 nucleotides: TGTGCCAGTAGTCAGGTAGCGGGAAGGACAGATACGCAGTATTTT. Its protein product is CASSQVAGRTDTQYF.

This chain uses TRBV28 with TRBJ1-1, with D maybe TRBD1 (5 bases). The CDR3 consists of 13 residues. CDR1 and CDR2 (germline): MDHEN, SYDVKM. V was cut by 1 base and J by 3 bases, with 6 bases left in between. The CDR3 bases are TGTGCCAGCAGTTTATTCAGGGACACTGAAGCTTTCTTT. This codes for CASSLFRDTEAFF.

This clone turned up a few times. The CDR3 is CASSFGTGDEKLFF. The CDR3 nucleotides read TGCGCCAGCAGCTTCGGGACAGGTGATGAAAAACTGTTTTTT. The rearrangement joins TRBV5-1 to TRBJ1-4; TRBD1 aligns across 8 bases. This CDR3 comprises 14 residues. The germline V gene encodes CDR1 SGHRS and CDR2 YFSETQ. With V trimmed by 2 bases and J by 6 bases, 3 bases remained unmatched.

The rearrangement uses TRBV19 and TRBJ2-3; TRBD2 matches at 9 bases. The V gene's germline CDR1 is LNHDA and CDR2 SQIVND (reference sequence). CDR3 length: 15 residues. V shed 5 bases, J shed 3 bases, and the junction held 6 bases outside the gene matches. CDR3 residues: CASSLSGGRTDTQYF. DNA for the CDR3: TGTGCCAGTAGTCTTAGCGGGGGTCGGACAGATACGCAGTATTTT.

The chain recombines TRBV5-1 with TRBJ2-3, with TRBD2 matching over 8 bases. CDR1 SGHRS and CDR2 YFSETQ come from the germline V gene. The ends lost 2 bases at V and 4 bases at J; junction bases unmatched: 6. The CDR3 totals 15 residues. The CDR3: CASSLWRGASDTQYF. The CDR3, as DNA: TGCGCCAGCAGCTTATGGCGGGGGGCGTCAGATACGCAGTATTTT.

A single count supports this clone. The chain recombines TRBV5-1 with TRBJ2-3; tentative D call: TRBD2 (6 bases). This CDR3 region has 15 residues. The germline V and J ends were trimmed by 4 bases and 1 base, with 13 bases remaining between them. Germline CDR1 reads SGHRS; CDR2 reads YFSETQ. The CDR3 is CASSKERVGTDTQYF. The CDR3 nucleotides read TGCGCCAGCAGCAAGGAGCGGGTGGGCACAGATACGCAGTATTTT.

This clone was observed once. The chain uses TRBV27 and TRBJ2-1; D is possibly TRBD1 (5 bases). Germline V gene lookup returns CDR1 MNHEY and CDR2 SMNVEV (reference sequence). This CDR3 contains 12 residues. The V end lost 6 bases, the J end lost 10 bases, and 13 bases lay between the germline ends. The CDR3 DNA reads TGTGCCAGCAGCAGGGCATTCGGCGAGCAGTTCTTC. Residues: CASSRAFGEQFF.

This rearrangement joins TRBV7-8 to TRBJ2-2, with a tentative D call TRBD2 (5 bases). Trimming shortened V by 3 bases and J by 2 bases, and 10 bases separated the two germline ends. CDR1 and CDR2 from the germline V gene are SGHVS and FQNEAQ. This CDR3 spans 15 amino acids. The CDR3 loop reads CASSFRADNTGELFF. DNA of the CDR3: TGTGCCAGCAGCTTTAGAGCGGATAACACCGGGGAGCTGTTTTTT.

The chain carries TRBV5-1 and TRBJ2-7, with 8 positions matching TRBD1. V dropped 0 bases and J dropped 0; count of bases not matched to a gene: 8. CDR3 size: 17 residues. The V gene's germline CDR1 is SGHRS and CDR2 YFSETQ. The CDR3 region is CASSLGWGQAPSYEQYF. The CDR3 nucleotides are TGCGCCAGCAGCTTGGGGTGGGGACAGGCGCCCTCCTACGAGCAGTACTTC.

The V call is TRBV7-2, the J call TRBJ2-2, with TRBD1 matching 11 bases. Germline lookup yields CDR1 SGHTA and CDR2 FQGNSA. This CDR3 has 17 residues. With V trimmed by 2 bases and J by 8 bases, 10 bases remained unmatched. CDR3 DNA: TGTGCCAGCAGCTTAACCGGGACAGGGGGTTTTAAGGGGGAGCTGTTTTTT. This translates into CASSLTGTGGFKGELFF.

This sequence joins TRBV10-3 and TRBJ2-7; a possible D gene is TRBD1 (5 bases). The CDR3 sequence is 15 residues long. The V and J ends lost 6 bases and 5 bases respectively, with 20 bases between them. The germline V gene has CDR1 ENHRY and CDR2 SYGVKD. CDR3: CAIRSNGLDNDEQYF. The DNA for the CDR3 is TGTGCCATCAGATCTAACGGCCTGGACAATGACGAGCAGTACTTC.

The gene calls are TRBV29-1 and TRBJ2-7; TRBD1 might be the D (6 bases). Germline values: CDR1 SQVTM, CDR2 ANQGSEA. This CDR3 is built from 11 residues. Trimming pared 4 bases from V and 2 bases from J, leaving 6 bases between. The CDR3: CSVAGAYEQYF. In nucleotides, the CDR3 is TGCAGCGTTGCAGGGGCCTACGAGCAGTACTTC.

The J gene is TRBJ2-7, the V gene TRBV28, with 7 bases aligning to TRBD2. After removal of 7 bases from V and 2 bases from J, the junction contained 11 bases not matched to a gene. The germline CDR1 and CDR2 sequences are MDHEN and SYDVKM. There are 15 residues in the CDR3. CDR3 nucleotides: TGTGCCAGCAAGCTAAGCGGGGTCCTTCCCTACGAGCAGTACTTC. Translating gives CASKLSGVLPYEQYF.

This clone was seen a few times. The J gene is TRBJ2-3, the V gene TRBV5-1; 11 positions agree with TRBD2. Germline V gene sequence: CDR1 SGHRS, CDR2 YFSETQ. Trimming cost V 0 bases and J 4 bases; bases outside gene matches: 4. The CDR3 contains 16 residues. CDR3 sequence (DNA): TGCGCCAGCAGCTTGGCTAGCGGGGGGACCTCAGATACGCAGTATTTT. Translation gives CASSLASGGTSDTQYF.

This chain connects TRBV7-2 to TRBJ2-3; TRBD2 is a possible D gene (6 bases). The CDR3 consists of 15 residues. CDR1 is SGHTA, CDR2 FQGNSA, per germline. The V end lost 7 bases, the J end lost 0 bases, and 14 bases lay between the germline ends. The CDR3 loop reads CASKTGGISTDTQYF. The CDR3 DNA reads as TGTGCCAGCAAGACGGGCGGGATAAGCACAGATACGCAGTATTTT.

This clone was picked up one time. The genes are TRBV10-1 and TRBJ2-2; D is perhaps TRBD1 (6 bases). The CDR3 spans 15 residues. The germline V gene has CDR1 WNHNN and CDR2 SYGVQD (reference sequence). Trimming cost V 3 bases and J 4 bases, with 12 bases left between them. The CDR3 region is CASSDVGAGTGELFF. DNA for the CDR3: TGCGCCAGCAGTGATGTGGGGGCTGGCACCGGGGAGCTGTTTTTT.

This chain joins TRBV5-5 and TRBJ2-1, with 9 bases fitting TRBD2. This CDR3 spans 19 amino acids. Germline CDR1 and CDR2: SGHKS and YYEKEE (reference sequence). J lost 3 bases, V lost 0 bases, and 13 bases had no gene match. The CDR3 DNA sequence: TGTGCCAGCAGCTTGGCCCGGCTAGCGGGACCGGTGGGCTACAATGAGCAGTTCTTC. Its protein is CASSLARLAGPVGYNEQFF.

This chain connects TRBV7-6 to TRBJ2-5; possibly TRBD1 for D (6 bases). V was shortened by 5 bases and J by 3 bases, with 16 bases between the two germline ends. The CDR3 runs to 15 residues. CDR1 and CDR2 from the germline V gene are SGHVS and FNYEAQ. Here the CDR3 DNA reads TGTGCCAGCAGCCTTCAGGGGCGACCAAAAGAGACCCAGTACTTC. It yields the protein CASSLQGRPKETQYF.